This is a list of T cell receptor beta chains from one sample in a study of shared clonotypes between healthy human individuals. Libraries were prepared by immunoSEQ multiplex PCR; TCRdb keeps only in-frame clonotypes and omits some of them. The repertoire has some 1,100,000 clones, 75% to 80% of them found once; the top ten carry approximately 0.5%. The material sequenced was memory CD4+ T cells from PBMCs. The receptors were sampled from a man between 18 and 29 years old in good health. Some clones in this sample may be carry-over from other donors' samples. Both conserved end residues are part of each CDR3. The order of the fields is J gene, V gene, D gene, clone size, CDR3 DNA, CDR3 protein. A D gene is named only where the DNA matches it firmly. Only some rows state a clone size, as once, few, many or a class for expanded clones.

>TRBJ1-1|TRBV18|.|.
TGTGCCAGCTCACTAAACTTACAGGGGAACACTGAAGCTTTCTTT
CASSLNLQGNTEAFF
>TRBJ2-7|TRBV7-9|TRBD1|many
TGTGCCAGCAGCTACTCCGGGACAGGGAACGAGCAGTACTTC
CASSYSGTGNEQYF
>TRBJ1-1|TRBV28|.|.
TGTGCCTCGTCGGGGGCAGGGATGAACACTGAAGCTTTCTTT
CASSGAGMNTEAFF
>TRBJ1-1|TRBV11-2|.|.
TGTGCCAGCAGCTTAGATTGGGGAACTGAAGCTTTCTTT
CASSLDWGTEAFF
>TRBJ2-7|TRBV10-3|.|.
TGTGCCATCAGTGTGGGGCCAGGGTCGACCTACGAGCAGTACTTC
CAISVGPGSTYEQYF
>TRBJ1-1|TRBV28|.|.
TGTGCCAGCAAAGGGGTAATGAACACTGAAGCTTTCTTT
CASKGVMNTEAFF
>TRBJ2-1|TRBV5-4|.|many
TGTGCCAGCAGCTTGGACGACTACAATGAGCAGTTCTTC
CASSLDDYNEQFF
>TRBJ2-2|TRBV11-3|.|.
TGTGCCAGCAGTCCCGACAGGATAAAGGCGAACACCGGGGAGCTGTTTTTT
CASSPDRIKANTGELFF
>TRBJ2-3|TRBV29-1|TRBD2|.
TGCAGCGGGGAGGGGCTAGCGGGAAGTACAGATACGCAGTATTTT
CSGEGLAGSTDTQYF
>TRBJ1-4|TRBV9|.|.
TGTGCCAGCAGCGAACAACAGGAGACTGCAACTAATGAAAAACTGTTTTTT
CASSEQQETATNEKLFF
>TRBJ1-1|TRBV27|.|.
TGTGCCAGCAGTTTACTGGGGGCGACGAGAACTGAAGCTTTCTTT
CASSLLGATRTEAFF
>TRBJ1-1|TRBV19|.|few
TGTGCCAGGACTCACATTCCCGAAGCTTTCTTT
CARTHIPEAFF
>TRBJ2-5|TRBV27|TRBD2|.
TGTGCCAGCACCCTTCGAGGGACTAGCGGGAGGAGCAAGACCCAGTACTTC
CASTLRGTSGRSKTQYF
>TRBJ1-4|TRBV6-5|.|.
TGTGCCAGCAGCCTCGGGACGGGCGGAAAACTGTTTTTT
CASSLGTGGKLFF
>TRBJ2-2|TRBV27|TRBD2|.
TGTGCCAGCACTAGCGGGAGGGGGTACCGGACCGGGGAGCTGTTTTTT
CASTSGRGYRTGELFF
>TRBJ1-2|TRBV7-9|.|.
TGTGCCAGCTCGAGCCCAGGGGAGTATGGCTACACCTTC
CASSSPGEYGYTF
>TRBJ2-3|TRBV5-1|TRBD2|.
TGCGCCAGCAGGAATTTAGCGGGAGTAGTTACAGATACGCAGTATTTT
CASRNLAGVVTDTQYF
>TRBJ2-2|TRBV12-5|.|.
TGTGCTAGTGGTTTCTCTTCCACCGGGAGTCTGAACACCGGGGAGCTGTTTTTT
CASGFSSTGSLNTGELFF
>TRBJ1-5|TRBV2|TRBD1|few
TGTGCCAGCAACTATGACAGGGATCAGCCCCAGCATTTT
CASNYDRDQPQHF
>TRBJ1-1|TRBV20-1|.|.
TGCAGTGCTAGTTTCGGGGGCGAAGCTTTCTTT
CSASFGGEAFF
>TRBJ2-7|TRBV28|.|.
TGTGCCTCAAATAGTCACAGACGAGTGGTCGAGCAGTACTTC
CASNSHRRVVEQYF
>TRBJ2-7|TRBV7-3|.|.
TGTGCCAGCAGCTTAAGATGGGGGACTCCAAACGAGCAGTACTTC
CASSLRWGTPNEQYF
>TRBJ2-1|TRBV6-5|TRBD2|many
TGTGCCAGCAGTGGACGGACTAGCGGGAGGGTTGGGCAGTTCTTC
CASSGRTSGRVGQFF
>TRBJ2-1|TRBV7-2|TRBD2|.
TGTGCCAGCAGCTTAGCAAAAGCGGGGCGGGAGCAGTTCTTC
CASSLAKAGREQFF
>TRBJ2-6|TRBV28|.|.
TGTGCCAGCAGTTTACCGTTTGGGGCCAACGTCCTGACTTTC
CASSLPFGANVLTF
>TRBJ1-1|TRBV19|.|once
TGTGCCAGTAGCCGTGGCTTAGGAGGCTCCCAGAACACTGAAGCTTTCTTT
CASSRGLGGSQNTEAFF
>TRBJ2-1|TRBV7-3|TRBD2|many
TGTGCCAGCAGCTTAGGGACTAGCGCCAATGAGCAGTTCTTC
CASSLGTSANEQFF
>TRBJ2-2|TRBV5-1|.|.
TGCGCCAGCAGCATGGACAGCCACACCGGGGAGCTGTTTTTT
CASSMDSHTGELFF
>TRBJ1-1|TRBV10-2|.|.
TGCGCCAGCAGTCCCCGGGCAGGGTCGGCTTTCTTT
CASSPRAGSAFF
>TRBJ1-1|TRBV7-2|.|.
TGTGCCAGCAGCTTTGGCAGCAGTGAATTAATAGCTTTCTTT
CASSFGSSELIAFF
>TRBJ2-7|TRBV6-5|TRBD1|.
TGTGCCAGCAGTTATACAGGGGGCGAGGGGAGCGGGCAGTACTTC
CASSYTGGEGSGQYF
>TRBJ2-1|TRBV7-9|TRBD2|.
TGTGCCAGCAGCTCCCGCGGGGGGCGGGGGCGGAGCTCCTACAATGAGCAGTTCTTC
CASSSRGGRGRSSYNEQFF
>TRBJ1-2|TRBV28|.|.
TGTGCCAGCAGTTTACCCGGACTGCGATATGGCTACACCTTC
CASSLPGLRYGYTF
>TRBJ2-1|TRBV7-3|TRBD2|.
TGTGCCAGCAGCCTAGGACTAGCGTTTTACAATGAGCAGTTCTTC
CASSLGLAFYNEQFF
>TRBJ2-1|TRBV15|.|.
TGTGCCACCAGCAGGGGGAACGGCTACCTCAATGAGCAGTTCTTC
CATSRGNGYLNEQFF
>TRBJ2-7|TRBV5-1|.|.
TGCGCCAGCAGCTTTGGTGCAGGGACTTACGAGCAGTACTTC
CASSFGAGTYEQYF
>TRBJ2-5|TRBV7-9|.|.
TGTGCCAGCAGCCCACCAACCCAAGAGACCCAGTACTTC
CASSPPTQETQYF
>TRBJ2-7|TRBV7-9|.|.
TGTGCCAGCAGCTCCGCGGGGGCCAGCTTCTACGAGCAGTACTTC
CASSSAGASFYEQYF
>TRBJ2-7|TRBV9|.|.
TGTGCCAGCAGCGTAGTGGGGGCTGGCGAGCAGTACTTC
CASSVVGAGEQYF
>TRBJ1-2|TRBV7-8|TRBD1|.
TGTGCCAGCAGCCCCCAAGGGACAGGGGGCGGGGTTGGCTACACCTTC
CASSPQGTGGGVGYTF
>TRBJ2-1|TRBV7-2|TRBD2|.
TGTGCCAGCAGCGTCGGACTAGCGAGCTACAATGAGCAGTTCTTC
CASSVGLASYNEQFF
>TRBJ2-2|TRBV11-2|TRBD1|.
TGTGCCTGTGAACGGACAGGGGGCCCCGGGGAGCTGTTTTTT
CACERTGGPGELFF
>TRBJ2-7|TRBV5-1|.|.
TGCGCCAGCAGGGAGCGGCCCGATAGTCCCTACGAGCAGTACTTC
CASRERPDSPYEQYF
>TRBJ2-1|TRBV7-2|TRBD2|once
TGTGCCAGCAGCTTGGGTATTAGTAGCGGGAGTTTTGAGGAGCAGTTCTTC
CASSLGISSGSFEEQFF
>TRBJ2-7|TRBV11-2|TRBD2|.
TGTGCCAGCAGCTTGCCCGGACTAGCGGGGACCTACGAGCAGTACTTC
CASSLPGLAGTYEQYF
>TRBJ2-3|TRBV9|TRBD2|.
TGTGCCAGCAGCCCTCGACTAGCGGGAGGGGATACGCAGTATTTT
CASSPRLAGGDTQYF
>TRBJ2-7|TRBV19|TRBD1|.
TGTGCCAGTAGCTTGGGACAGGTTTTCGGCGAGCAGTACTTC
CASSLGQVFGEQYF
>TRBJ1-2|TRBV30|TRBD1|.
TGTGCCTGGAGAAAAACAGGGGGGACCAACTATGGCTACACCTTC
CAWRKTGGTNYGYTF
>TRBJ1-2|TRBV27|TRBD1|once
TGTGCCAGCAGTTCCTGGACAGGGTCCGGGGGCGGCTACACCTTC
CASSSWTGSGGGYTF
>TRBJ1-1|TRBV28|.|.
TGTGCCAGCAGCCGCACACTTAACACTGAAGCTTTCTTT
CASSRTLNTEAFF
>TRBJ2-2|TRBV4-1|TRBD1|.
TGCGCCAGCAGCCAAGGGCTTTATGGAGGGACAGGCCTCACCGGGGAGCTGTTTTTT
CASSQGLYGGTGLTGELFF
>TRBJ1-1|TRBV29-1|TRBD1|few
TGCAGCGTTGAGTACAGGGGCACTGAAGCTTTCTTT
CSVEYRGTEAFF
>TRBJ2-7|TRBV19|TRBD2|.
TGTGCCAGTAGTGTGGGACTAGCGGGAGGCGCCTACGAGCAGTACTTC
CASSVGLAGGAYEQYF
>TRBJ1-3|TRBV27|TRBD1|once
TGTGCCAGCAGCCTACAGGGGGGACCTGGAAACACCATATATTTT
CASSLQGGPGNTIYF